The table lists the clone carrying this T cell receptor (beta chain) with a count of one. V dropped 1 base and J dropped 0 bases, with 9 bases sitting between them. CDR3 length: 15 residues. Germline CDR1 is LNHDA and CDR2 is SQIVND (reference sequence). Data came from immunoSEQ multiplex PCR; TCRdb stores just in-frame clones and leaves some out. The table shows 450,000 to 500,000 clones, with approximately 85% occurring only once. This sample was included in a study of blood T cell repertoires in COVID-19. Study-level background: Whether acute or convalescent, the COVID-19 samples came from the United States, Italy and Spain.

Sequencing was done on a sample of peripheral blood. This rearrangement joins TRBV19 to TRBJ1-1; D is undetermined. The clonotype originates from a human donor in a cohort sampled during active COVID-19. The CDR3 here is CASSIAGRVNTEAFF. The DNA of the CDR3 is TGTGCCAGTAGTATAGCGGGGAGGGTGAACACTGAAGCTTTCTTT.